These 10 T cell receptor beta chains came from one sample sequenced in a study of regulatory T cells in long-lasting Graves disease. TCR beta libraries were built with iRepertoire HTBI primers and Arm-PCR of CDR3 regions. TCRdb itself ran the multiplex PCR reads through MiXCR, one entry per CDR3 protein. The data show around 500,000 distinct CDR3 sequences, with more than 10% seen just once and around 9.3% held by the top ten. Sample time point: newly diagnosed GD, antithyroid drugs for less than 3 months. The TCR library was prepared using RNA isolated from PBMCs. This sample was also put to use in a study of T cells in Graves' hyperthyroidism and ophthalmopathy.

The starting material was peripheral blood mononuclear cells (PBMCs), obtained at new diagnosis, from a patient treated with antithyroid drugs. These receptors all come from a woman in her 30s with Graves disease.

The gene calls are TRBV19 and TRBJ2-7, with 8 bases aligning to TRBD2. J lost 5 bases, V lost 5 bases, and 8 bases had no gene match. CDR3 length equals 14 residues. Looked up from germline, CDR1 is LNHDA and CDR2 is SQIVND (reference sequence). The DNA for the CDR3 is TGTGCCAGTAGTGGGCAAGCGGGAGTAAACGAGCAGTACTTC. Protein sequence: CASSGQAGVNEQYF.

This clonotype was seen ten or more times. CDR3 in DNA: TGTGCCAGCTCAGCGGGACAGGGGGCTCAGCCCCAGCATTTT. It yields the protein CASSAGQGAQPQHF. V gene TRBV18 combines with J gene TRBJ1-5; 12 positions match TRBD1. The junction had 2 bases not matched to a gene; V was cut back by 5 bases and J by 6 bases. This CDR3 comprises 14 residues. The germline CDR1 and CDR2 sequences are KGHSH and LQKENI.

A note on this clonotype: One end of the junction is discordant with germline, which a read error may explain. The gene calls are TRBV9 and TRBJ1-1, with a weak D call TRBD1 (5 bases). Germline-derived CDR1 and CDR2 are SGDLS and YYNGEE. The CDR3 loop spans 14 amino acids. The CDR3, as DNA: TGTGCCAGCAACGTAGGGGCAGCGAACAGTGAAGCTTTCTTT. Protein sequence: CASNVGAANSEAFF.

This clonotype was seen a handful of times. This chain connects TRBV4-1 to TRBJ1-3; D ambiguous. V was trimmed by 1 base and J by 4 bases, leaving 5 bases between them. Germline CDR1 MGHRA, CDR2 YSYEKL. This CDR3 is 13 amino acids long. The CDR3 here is CASSQGPGNTIYF. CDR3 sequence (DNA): TGCGCCAGCAGCCAAGGTCCCGGAAACACCATATATTTT.

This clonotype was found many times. The CDR3 protein is CASSPTEVHEQYF. The CDR3 DNA is TGTGCCAGCAGCCCCACAGAGGTCCACGAGCAGTACTTC. The genes are TRBV3-1 and TRBJ2-7; unclear D gene. The CDR3 covers 13 residues. CDR1 is LGHDT, CDR2 YNNKEL, per germline (reference sequence). The germline V and J ends were trimmed by 4 bases and 5 bases, with 12 bases remaining between them.

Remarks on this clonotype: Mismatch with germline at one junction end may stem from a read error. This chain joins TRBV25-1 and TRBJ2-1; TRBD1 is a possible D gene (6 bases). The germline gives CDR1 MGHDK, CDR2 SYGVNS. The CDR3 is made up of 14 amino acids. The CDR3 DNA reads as TGTGCCAGCAGTTCTAACGGAAAGGACAGCCCACCGCTCTTC. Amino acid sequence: CASSSNGKDSPPLF.

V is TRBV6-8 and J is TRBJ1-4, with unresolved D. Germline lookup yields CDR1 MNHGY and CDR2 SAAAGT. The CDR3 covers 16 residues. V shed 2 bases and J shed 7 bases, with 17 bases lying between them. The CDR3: CASSYEGLNWSEKLFF. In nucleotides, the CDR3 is TGTGCCAGCAGTTACGAAGGATTGAATTGGAGTGAAAAACTGTTTTTT.

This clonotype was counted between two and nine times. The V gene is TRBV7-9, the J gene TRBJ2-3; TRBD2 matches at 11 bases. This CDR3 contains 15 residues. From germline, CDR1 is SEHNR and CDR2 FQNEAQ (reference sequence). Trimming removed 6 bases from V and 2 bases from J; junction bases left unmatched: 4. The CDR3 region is CASRRTSGFTDTQYF. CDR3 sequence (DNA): TGTGCCAGCAGGCGGACTAGCGGGTTCACAGATACGCAGTATTTT.

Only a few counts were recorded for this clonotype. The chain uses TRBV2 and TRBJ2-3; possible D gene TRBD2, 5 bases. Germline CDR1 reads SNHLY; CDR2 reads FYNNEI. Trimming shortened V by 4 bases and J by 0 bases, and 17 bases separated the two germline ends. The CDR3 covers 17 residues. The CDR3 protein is CASSVGRASRSTDTQYF. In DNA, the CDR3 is TGTGCCAGCAGTGTCGGGCGGGCTAGCCGGAGCACAGATACGCAGTATTTT.

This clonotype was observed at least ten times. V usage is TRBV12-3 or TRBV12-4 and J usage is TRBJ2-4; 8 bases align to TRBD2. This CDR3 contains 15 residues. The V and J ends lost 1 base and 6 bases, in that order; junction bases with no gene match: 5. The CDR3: CASSLGGAGVNIQYF. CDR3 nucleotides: TGTGCCAGCAGTTTAGGGGGAGCGGGAGTAAACATTCAGTACTTC.